This is a list of T cell receptor beta chains from one sample in a study of T cells in Graves' hyperthyroidism and ophthalmopathy. TCRdb itself ran the multiplex PCR reads through MiXCR, one entry per CDR3 protein. This table has some 50,000 distinct CDR3 sequences, approximately 50% appearing once. The sample comprised peripheral blood or thyroid tissue (not recorded which). The receptor source for this set is a man between 18 and 29 years old with Graves' hyperthyroidism. Each CDR3 is given with its conserved first and last residue. The D gene is left open where the match is weak. Expanded clones get a size class; other rows say once, few or many, or leave the size out.

cdr3_aa | cdr3_nt | j_call | d_call | v_call | clone_size
CATSREDRRETQYF | TGTGCCACCAGCAGAGAGGACAGACGCGAGACCCAGTACTTC | TRBJ2-5 | . | TRBV15 | .
CASSFFRDTDAQYF | TGCGCCAGCAGCTTTTTCCGGGACACAGATGCGCAGTATTTC | TRBJ2-3 | . | TRBV5-1 | once
CASSPLTGINQPQHF | TGTGCCAGCAGCCCATTAACAGGGATAAATCAGCCCCAGCATTTT | TRBJ1-5 | . | TRBV28 | many
CSARVPGRALGVLTF | TGCAGTGCTAGAGTTCCCGGCAGGGCCCTGGGGGTCCTGACTTTC | TRBJ2-6 | . | TRBV20-1 | many
CASRLPGQGYGYTF | TGCGCCAGCAGGCTGCCGGGACAGGGTTATGGCTACACCTTC | TRBJ1-2 | TRBD1 | TRBV4-1 | many
CASSNPTGRGNTGELFF | TGTGCCAGCAGTAACCCCACCGGGAGAGGTAACACCGGGGAGCTGTTTTTT | TRBJ2-2 | . | TRBV6-5 | many
CASSDPGRSSPLHF | TGTGCCAGCAGTGACCCGGGGAGGAGTTCACCCCTCCACTTT | TRBJ1-6 | . | TRBV2 | few
CASRSSDRNTEAFF | TGTGCCAGCAGGTCATCGGACAGGAACACTGAAGCTTTCTTT | TRBJ1-1 | . | TRBV28 | many
CASSLRNSSLHF | TGTGCCAGCAGCTTACGGAATTCATCCCTCCACTTT | TRBJ1-6 | . | TRBV7-2 | .
CASSFGGPALPLHF | TGTGCCAGCAGTTTTGGGGGACCCGCTCTTCCCCTCCACTTT | TRBJ1-6 | . | TRBV27 | many
CASSDQTGTYDDYEQYF | TGTGCCAGCAGTGATCAGACCGGGACCTACGATGATTACGAGCAGTACTTC | TRBJ2-7 | . | TRBV24-1 | .
CSVGTDGGSYEQYF | TGCAGCGTTGGAACAGACGGTGGATCCTACGAGCAGTACTTT | TRBJ2-7 | . | TRBV29-1 | once
CASGGGKLFF | TGTGCCAGCGGCGGAGGAAAACTGTTTTTT | TRBJ1-4 | . | TRBV2 | .
CASSMILGLDVYSGANVLTF | TGTGCCAGTAGTATGATCCTAGGCCTGGACGTATACTCTGGGGCCAACGTCCTGACTTTC | TRBJ2-6 | . | TRBV19 | many
CASSLRSPHNPNTEAFF | TGTGCCAGCAGCTTAAGATCCCCCCATAACCCGAACACTGAAGCTTTCTTT | TRBJ1-1 | . | TRBV7-2 | many
CASKRSSYEQYF | TGTGCCAGCAAACGGAGCTCCTACGAGCAGTACTTC | TRBJ2-7 | . | TRBV2 | .
CASSQEGTGGYEQYF | TGCGCCAGCAGCCAAGAGGGGACAGGGGGTTACGAGCAGTACTTC | TRBJ2-7 | TRBD1 | TRBV4-3 | many
CASRSGTGANTGELFF | TGTGCCAGCAGAAGTGGGACAGGGGCGAACACCGGGGAGCTGTTTTTT | TRBJ2-2 | TRBD1 | TRBV27 | .
CATSRVGLYFNQPQHF | TGTGCCACCAGCAGAGTCGGACTGTACTTCAATCAGCCCCAGCATTTT | TRBJ1-5 | . | TRBV15 | .
CSASRGRGYTF | TGCAGTGCTAGCAGGGGGCGAGGCTACACCTTC | TRBJ1-2 | TRBD1 | TRBV20-1 | many
CASSASGELFF | TGTGCCAGCAGTGCAAGTGGGGAGCTGTTTTTT | TRBJ2-2 | . | TRBV2 | .
CSAEPPTRQRGAQYF | TGCAGTGCCGAACCCCCTACGCGACAGCGTGGGGCCCAGTACTTC | TRBJ2-5 | . | TRBV20-1 | few
CASSLGQSGTDTQYF | TGTGCCAGCAGCTTAGGTCAATCGGGCACAGATACGCAGTATTTT | TRBJ2-3 | . | TRBV7-2 | .
CASSFAGPSGTQETQYF | TGTGCCAGCAGCTTCGCGGGGCCTAGCGGGACCCAAGAGACCCAGTACTTC | TRBJ2-5 | TRBD2 | TRBV7-6 | many
CAIKPGQGLETQYF | TGTGCCATCAAGCCGGGACAGGGATTGGAGACCCAGTACTTC | TRBJ2-5 | TRBD1 | TRBV10-3 | .
CASSSGPRDEQYF | TGCGCCAGCTCTAGCGGGCCGCGAGACGAGCAGTACTTC | TRBJ2-7 | TRBD2 | TRBV10-1 | few
CASSLRATSNYEQCF | TGTGCCAGCAGCTTACGGGCGACTAGCAACTACGAGCAGTGCTTC | TRBJ2-7 | TRBD2 | TRBV7-8 | .
CASSLPGLAGGTYEQYF | TGCGCCAGCAGCTTGCCGGGACTAGCGGGAGGGACCTACGAGCAGTACTTC | TRBJ2-7 | TRBD2 | TRBV5-1 | once
CATVPGPHRPQHF | TGTGCCACAGTCCCGGGCCCCCATCGGCCCCAGCATTTC | TRBJ1-5 | . | TRBV10-3 | .
CASSENSYGYTF | TGTGCCAGCAGTGAAAACTCCTATGGCTACACCTTC | TRBJ1-2 | . | TRBV25-1 | once
CSARDRSGQYGYTF | TGCAGTGCTAGAGATCGTAGCGGACAGTATGGCTACACCTTC | TRBJ1-2 | . | TRBV20-1 | many
CATDSSLWANVLTF | TGTGCCACAGACAGTAGCCTCTGGGCCAACGTCCTGACTTTC | TRBJ2-6 | . | TRBV19 | .
CASSLAAPPETQYF | TGTGCCAGCAGCTTAGCGGCGCCCCCCGAGACCCAGTACTTC | TRBJ2-5 | . | TRBV7-9 | .
CATSQGQQAFF | TGTGCCACCAGTCAGGGACAGCAAGCTTTCTTT | TRBJ1-1 | TRBD1 | TRBV24-1 | .
CSARNRSLGRAWVTEAFF | TGCAGTGCTAGAAACCGGTCCTTAGGTAGAGCATGGGTCACTGAAGCTTTCTTT | TRBJ1-1 | . | TRBV20-1 | .
CASSRRSFPPGNTIYF | TGTGCCAGTAGTCGCCGGTCTTTCCCCCCTGGAAACACCATATATTTT | TRBJ1-3 | . | TRBV19 | .
CASSRDSSYEQYF | TGCGCCAGCAGCCGGGACTCCTCCTACGAGCAGTACTTC | TRBJ2-7 | . | TRBV10-2 | many
CASSIRVGFGYTF | TGTGCCAGTAGTATCCGGGTTGGGTTTGGCTACACCTTC | TRBJ1-2 | . | TRBV19 | .
CASSYSGRADEQYF | TGTGCCAGCAGTTATAGCGGGAGGGCTGACGAGCAGTACTTC | TRBJ2-7 | TRBD2 | TRBV6-5 | many
CSAWDTNYEQYF | TGCAGTGCTTGGGACACAAACTACGAGCAGTACTTC | TRBJ2-7 | . | TRBV20-1 | many
CASTDDRGNQPQHF | TGTGCCAGCACCGACGACAGGGGCAATCAGCCCCAGCATTTT | TRBJ1-5 | TRBD1 | TRBV9 | many
CASSPQTYSGNTIYF | TGTGCCAGCAGCCCCCAGACGTACTCTGGAAACACCATATATTTT | TRBJ1-3 | . | TRBV7-9 | many
CASSPPGTSAAGELLF | TGCGCCAGCAGCCCTCCTGGGACTAGCGCGGCCGGGGAGCTGCTTTTT | TRBJ2-2 | TRBD2 | TRBV5-1 | .
CASTEEYF | TGTGCCAGCACCGAGGAGTACTTC | TRBJ2-5 | . | TRBV7-9 | once
CSVEEGTGGGEQYF | TGCAGCGTTGAAGAAGGGACAGGGGGAGGCGAGCAGTACTTC | TRBJ2-7 | TRBD1 | TRBV29-1 | .
CSASGSPNQPQHF | TGCAGTGCTAGCGGCAGCCCCAATCAGCCCCAGCATTTT | TRBJ1-5 | . | TRBV20-1 | few
CSARRGSAYNSPLHF | TGCAGTGCTAGAAGGGGTTCCGCCTATAATTCACCCCTCCACTTT | TRBJ1-6 | . | TRBV20-1 | many
CASTRTGGREQYF | TGTGCCAGCACGAGGACAGGGGGCCGCGAGCAGTACTTC | TRBJ2-7 | TRBD1 | TRBV6-6 | .
CASSPGTSGRETQYF | TGTGCCAGCAGCCCAGGGACTAGCGGGAGGGAGACCCAATACTTC | TRBJ2-5 | TRBD2 | TRBV9 | .
CAISPGPGGHEQYF | TGTGCCATCAGTCCGGGACCCGGCGGGCACGAGCAGTACTTC | TRBJ2-7 | . | TRBV10-3 | .
CAISESIWAGNTEAFF | TGTGCCATCAGTGAGTCGATATGGGCTGGGAACACTGAAGCTTTCTTT | TRBJ1-1 | . | TRBV10-3 | many
CASSDTETQYF | TGTGCCAGCAGTGATACCGAGACCCAGTACTTC | TRBJ2-5 | . | TRBV6-2/TRBV6-3 | many
CASSLGGPNTGELFF | TGTGCCAGCAGCTTAGGCGGACCGAACACCGGGGAGCTGTTTTTT | TRBJ2-2 | . | TRBV7-9 | .
CASSQTGGFRGYTF | TGTGCCAGCAGTCAAACAGGGGGCTTTCGTGGCTACACCTTC | TRBJ1-2 | . | TRBV21-1 | .
CASSLAGTGGTDTQYF | TGTGCCAGCAGCCTCGCCGGGACAGGGGGGACAGATACGCAGTATTTT | TRBJ2-3 | TRBD1 | TRBV7-8 | many
CASSFYICTRDREAFF | . | TRBJ1-1 | . | TRBV11-2 | .
CASSLRREGSPLHF | TGTGCCAGCAGCTTACGCAGGGAGGGTTCACCCCTCCACTTT | TRBJ1-6 | . | TRBV7-8 | many
CASSLDLASSRWGQYF | TGTGCCAGCAGCTTAGATCTGGCATCTAGCCGATGGGGGCAGTACTTC | TRBJ2-7 | . | TRBV7-8 | .
CASSGQFQGVAFF | TGTGCCAGCAGTGGTCAGTTCCAGGGTGTAGCTTTCTTT | TRBJ1-1 | . | TRBV2 | many
CASSISGAYEQYF | TGCGCCAGCAGCATCTCAGGGGCCTACGAGCAGTACTTC | TRBJ2-7 | . | TRBV5-1 | many